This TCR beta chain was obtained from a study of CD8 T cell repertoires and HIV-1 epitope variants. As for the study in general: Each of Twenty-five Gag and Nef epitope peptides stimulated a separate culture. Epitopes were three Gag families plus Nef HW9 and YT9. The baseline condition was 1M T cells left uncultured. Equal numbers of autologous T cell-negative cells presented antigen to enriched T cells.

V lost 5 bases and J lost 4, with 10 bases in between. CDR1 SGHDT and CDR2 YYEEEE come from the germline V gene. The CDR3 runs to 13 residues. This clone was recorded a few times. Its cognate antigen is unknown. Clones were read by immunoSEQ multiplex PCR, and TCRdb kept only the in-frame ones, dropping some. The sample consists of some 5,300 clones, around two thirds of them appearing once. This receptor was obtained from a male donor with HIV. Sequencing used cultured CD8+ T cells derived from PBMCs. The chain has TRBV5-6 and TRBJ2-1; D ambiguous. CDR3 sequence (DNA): TGTGCCAGCAGAGCGTACAATTACAATGAGCAGTTCTTC. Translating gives CASRAYNYNEQFF.